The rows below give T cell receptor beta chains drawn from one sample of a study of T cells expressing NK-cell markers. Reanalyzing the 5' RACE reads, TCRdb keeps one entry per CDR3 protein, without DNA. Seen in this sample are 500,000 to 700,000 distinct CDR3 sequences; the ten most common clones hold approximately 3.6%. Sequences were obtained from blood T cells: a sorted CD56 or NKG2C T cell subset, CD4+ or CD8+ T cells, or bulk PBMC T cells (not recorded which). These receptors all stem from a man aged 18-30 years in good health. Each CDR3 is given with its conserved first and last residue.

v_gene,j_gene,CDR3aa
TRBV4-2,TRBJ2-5,CASSQDGLSATQYF
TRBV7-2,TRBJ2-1,CASSLIAGSYNEQFF
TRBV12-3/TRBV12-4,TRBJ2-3,CASSFAGGGKGGTQYF
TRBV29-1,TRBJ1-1,CSVGSGGVNTEAFF
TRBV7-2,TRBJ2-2,CASSLGPKGLNTGELFF
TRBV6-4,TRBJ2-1,CASSESAETYNEQFF
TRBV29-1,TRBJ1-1,CSVDFGKVNTEAFF
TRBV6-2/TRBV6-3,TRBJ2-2,CATREIGELFF
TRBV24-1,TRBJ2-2,CATHLPNTGELFF
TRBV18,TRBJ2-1,CASQNLNEQFF
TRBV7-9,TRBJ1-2,CASSLGQNNYGYTF
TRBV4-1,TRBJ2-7,CASSQEWRLAPHEQYF
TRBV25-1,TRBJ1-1,CASSVGASGNTEAFF
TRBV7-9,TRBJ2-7,CASSHAREGTSYEQYF